Listed here is a single T cell receptor (beta chain). Its specificity is unknown. The table came from immunoSEQ multiplex PCR; TCRdb's copy has only in-frame clones and leaves some out. The sample shows approximately 63,000 clones, 74% of them seen only once. These data belong to a study of T cells in tumors after PD-1 blockade. Across the whole study: Excluded were patients with checkpoint blockade, immunosuppressants, or radiotherapy or other anti-cancer therapy within 4 weeks. On average, peripheral blood gave around 110,000 TCR templates and over 35,000 unique clonotypes. Some patients also took daily vismodegib 150 mg during anti-PD-1 treatment. General study findings and limits: Peripheral recruitment is suggested, as some novel exhausted tumor clones were in pre-treatment blood.

V was clipped by 4 bases and J by 0 bases, with 13 bases between them. The germline CDR1 and CDR2 sequences are MDHEN and SYDVKM. CDR3 size: 16 residues. This TCR was recovered from a human donor with basal cell carcinoma. The genes are TRBV28 and TRBJ2-1; D remains ambiguous. Sequenced here: PBMCs, sampled after anti-PD-1 treatment. The DNA for the CDR3 is TGTGCCAGCAGTTCCCCTTCCGCCCTCTCCTACAATGAGCAGTTCTTC. Its translation is CASSSPSALSYNEQFF. Variable domain in full (rest from reference TRBV28 and TRBJ2-1): DVKVTQSSRYLVKRTGEKVFLECVQDMDHENMFWYRQDPGLGLRLIYFSYDVKMKEKGDIPEGYSVSREKKERFSLILESASTNQTSMYLCASSSPSALSYNEQFFGPGTRLTVL.